This T cell receptor (beta chain) was observed in a study of blood T cell repertoires in COVID-19. Study overall: There were acute and convalescent COVID-19 samples, and they came from the United States, Italy and Spain. PBMCs, B-cell-depleted T cells, or T cells were the source of the cDNA or gDNA that made up the material.

Methods used by the authors: For nucleated cells, counts were estimated from reference gene primer amplification. The protocol was immunoSEQ multiplex PCR, while the TCRdb copy is restricted to in-frame clones and leaves out a portion. That table furnishes V, J and clone size, whereas the DNA furnished D and trimming. The sample lists approximately 65,000 clones; about 81% were seen once. The CDR3 is 13 amino acids. Trimming pared 8 bases from V and 5 bases from J, leaving 15 bases between. The sequencing input was peripheral blood. The origin of this receptor is a man at least 80 years old with acute or convalescent COVID-19. This chain connects TRBV12-3 or TRBV12-4 to TRBJ1-1; D not resolved. CDR3: CASAAARRTEAFF. The DNA of the CDR3 is TGTGCCAGCGCTGCGGCGAGGCGGACTGAAGCTTTCTTT.